The sequence of this TCR beta chain was determined in a study of early T cells in non-severe SARS-CoV-2 infection. Findings of the study overall: The study's VDJdb matching favored anti-spike CD8 responses and missed private and CD4 specificities.

TCRdb called the 5' RACE reads again in MiXCR, with one record for every CDR3 protein. The data hold under 85,000 distinct CDR3 sequences, with 10% to 12% observed a single time. The germline gives CDR1 KGHSH, CDR2 LQKENI. The CDR3 runs 13 residues. With 3 bases removed from V and 0 bases from J, the gap between germline ends came to 4 bases. This clonotype was recorded many times. The target antigen is unknown. This specimen was whole blood, taken at baseline. This chain joins TRBV18 and TRBJ2-3; D ambiguous. This receptor was identified in an adult who was a healthcare worker with PCR-confirmed SARS-CoV-2 infection or an uninfected control (not recorded which). The CDR3 here is CASSPPSTDTQYF. CDR3 bases: TGTGCCAGCTCACCGCCGAGCACAGATACGCAGTATTTT. The full variable domain, completed using reference TRBV18 and TRBJ2-3, is NAGVMQNPRHLVRRRGQEARLRCSPMKGHSHVYWYRQLPEEGLKFMVYLQKENIIDESGMPKERFSAEFPKEGPSILRIQQVVRGDSAAYFCASSPPSTDTQYFGPGTRLTVL.